This TCR beta chain was recorded in a study of Graves' ophthalmopathy and Graves' hyperthyroidism. Findings and caveats of the study: Most thyroid clonotypes expanded beyond 0.001 frequency were also found in blood.

A single count supports this clonotype. Its specificity is not known. RNA transcripts were the source from which TCR beta CDR3 regions were amplified. Second-round multiplex PCR followed a first-round RT-PCR using HTBI primers. TCRdb ran MiXCR on the multiplex PCR reads and lists one entry per CDR3 protein. The sample records 650,000 to 900,000 distinct CDR3 sequences, approximately 40% being singletons. With 2 bases removed from V and 9 bases from J, the gap between germline ends came to 8 bases. CDR1 is SGHAT and CDR2 is FQNNGV in the germline V gene. The CDR3 sequence is 13 residues long. The sequence came from an adult man with Graves' ophthalmopathy. This chain joins TRBV11-2 and TRBJ1-6; D is unclear. The sample consisted of peripheral blood. The chain's CDR3 is CASSLNPGSPLHF. The CDR3 nucleotides read TGTGCCAGCAGCTTAAACCCTGGTTCACCCCTCCACTTT.